A selection of T cell receptor beta chains follows, all from one sample in a study of radiation and T cells in renal cell carcinoma. Libraries were prepared by immunoSEQ multiplex PCR; TCRdb keeps only in-frame clonotypes and omits some of them. The sample holds some 120,000 clones, more than 80% seen once. This material consisted of blood, taken from a patient whose treatment included radiotherapy and nephrectomy. Receptors originate from an older woman with renal cell carcinoma. Each CDR3 is given without its conserved first and last residue. Not all rows give a size; the values are once, few, many and, for expanded clones, a class.

j_gene: TRBJ1-1
abundance: -
v_gene: TRBV27
CDR3aa: ASSWGGRDTEAF

j_gene: TRBJ1-5
abundance: few
v_gene: TRBV14
CDR3aa: ASSQGGTPNQPQH

j_gene: TRBJ1-4
abundance: many
v_gene: TRBV10-3
CDR3aa: AISRSGNNEKLF

j_gene: TRBJ2-7
abundance: once
v_gene: TRBV9
CDR3aa: ASSPDSGGYEQY

j_gene: TRBJ2-5
abundance: -
v_gene: TRBV18
CDR3aa: ASSPIETVGTQY

j_gene: TRBJ2-3
abundance: -
v_gene: TRBV28
CDR3aa: ASTPGTDTQY

j_gene: TRBJ2-3
abundance: few
v_gene: TRBV6-5
CDR3aa: ASSYSRGRDPDTQY

j_gene: TRBJ2-1
abundance: -
v_gene: TRBV28
CDR3aa: ATLFGEQF

j_gene: TRBJ1-5
abundance: few
v_gene: TRBV27
CDR3aa: ASRGPGRSNQPQH

j_gene: TRBJ2-1
abundance: -
v_gene: TRBV29-1
CDR3aa: SVDGTSGARAYNEQF

j_gene: TRBJ1-2
abundance: -
v_gene: TRBV19
CDR3aa: ASSIDRQVLSYGYT

j_gene: TRBJ2-5
abundance: once
v_gene: TRBV29-1
CDR3aa: SVDLGQHQETQY

j_gene: TRBJ1-1
abundance: -
v_gene: TRBV11-3
CDR3aa: ASSHGTSNTEAF

j_gene: TRBJ2-3
abundance: -
v_gene: TRBV6-1
CDR3aa: ASSDRFGGARDTQY

j_gene: TRBJ1-2
abundance: -
v_gene: TRBV6-1
CDR3aa: ASRLTDPYGYT

j_gene: TRBJ1-3
abundance: -
v_gene: TRBV28
CDR3aa: ASSLGRDVGNTIY

j_gene: TRBJ1-4
abundance: -
v_gene: TRBV5-5
CDR3aa: ASSWTGLNEKLF

j_gene: TRBJ2-3
abundance: -
v_gene: TRBV29-1
CDR3aa: SVAQGTSTDTQY

j_gene: TRBJ1-1
abundance: once
v_gene: TRBV5-1
CDR3aa: ASSPIEGAHTEAF

j_gene: TRBJ2-3
abundance: once
v_gene: TRBV27
CDR3aa: ASSLTGTDNTDTQY

j_gene: TRBJ1-6
abundance: -
v_gene: TRBV4-2
CDR3aa: ASSLTLGVQNSPLH

j_gene: TRBJ2-1
abundance: -
v_gene: TRBV6-6
CDR3aa: ASSPGADEQF

j_gene: TRBJ2-2
abundance: -
v_gene: TRBV6-6
CDR3aa: ASSPQGPGELF

j_gene: TRBJ2-7
abundance: -
v_gene: TRBV18
CDR3aa: ASSLSRGASSYEQY

j_gene: TRBJ1-4
abundance: -
v_gene: TRBV9
CDR3aa: ASSRTGNGNEKLF

j_gene: TRBJ1-1
abundance: -
v_gene: TRBV4-1
CDR3aa: ASSHKEGMNTEAF

j_gene: TRBJ1-4
abundance: -
v_gene: TRBV9
CDR3aa: ASSLHAGGTNEKLF

j_gene: TRBJ1-2
abundance: few
v_gene: TRBV28
CDR3aa: ASSSSYGYT

j_gene: TRBJ2-5
abundance: -
v_gene: TRBV5-4
CDR3aa: ASSWGTGEGETQY

j_gene: TRBJ2-2
abundance: -
v_gene: TRBV28
CDR3aa: ASSWIAGGTGELF

j_gene: TRBJ1-1
abundance: few
v_gene: TRBV18
CDR3aa: ASSPLLGTEAF

j_gene: TRBJ2-7
abundance: -
v_gene: TRBV5-4
CDR3aa: ASSFRGLALEQY

j_gene: TRBJ1-2
abundance: -
v_gene: TRBV9
CDR3aa: ASSDYQGFGYT

j_gene: TRBJ1-3
abundance: -
v_gene: TRBV7-6
CDR3aa: ASSLQGQETIY

j_gene: TRBJ2-3
abundance: -
v_gene: TRBV12-5
CDR3aa: ASGKGIATDTQY

j_gene: TRBJ2-1
abundance: -
v_gene: TRBV5-4
CDR3aa: ASSLRGRGDHEQF

j_gene: TRBJ2-7
abundance: -
v_gene: TRBV5-1
CDR3aa: ASSPSGGDYEQY

j_gene: TRBJ2-7
abundance: once
v_gene: TRBV5-1
CDR3aa: ASSLESQGTYEQY

j_gene: TRBJ2-7
abundance: -
v_gene: TRBV6-1
CDR3aa: ASRKGLTYEQY

j_gene: TRBJ1-5
abundance: -
v_gene: TRBV29-1
CDR3aa: SVGQLGNQPQH

j_gene: TRBJ2-5
abundance: few
v_gene: TRBV5-1
CDR3aa: ASSLRYGETQY